Listed here are 10 T cell receptor beta chains from one sample, sequenced in a study of shared clonotypes between healthy human individuals. TCRdb's table, derived via immunoSEQ multiplex PCR, lists solely in-frame clones and lacks some. The table shows about 2.4 million clones, with 93% occurring only once. The specimen sequenced was naive CD4+ T cells from PBMCs. Subset: CD45RA+ positively selected. These receptors were obtained from a man between 18 and 29 years old in good health. Some clones in this sample may be carry-over from other donors' samples.

The CDR3 is CATSRVRVNEKLFF. The CDR3 DNA reads as TGTGCCACCAGCAGAGTGAGGGTCAATGAAAAACTGTTTTTT. This chain uses TRBV15 with TRBJ1-4, with unresolved D. V was trimmed by 1 base and J by 5 bases, leaving 8 bases between them. The CDR3 has 14 amino acids. Germline CDR1 reads LNHNV; CDR2 reads YYDKDF (reference sequence).

This sequence joins TRBV30 and TRBJ2-1; 14 positions agree with TRBD2. The germline gives CDR1 GTSNPN, CDR2 SVGIG (reference sequence). The CDR3 has 15 residues. J was trimmed by 7 bases and V by 1 base; bases with no gene match: 3. For the CDR3, the DNA is TGTGCCTGGAGTGCCGGACTAGCGGGAGGTAATGAGCAGTTCTTC. Protein sequence: CAWSAGLAGGNEQFF.

V usage is TRBV30 and J usage is TRBJ1-2; maybe TRBD1 (5 bases). The CDR3 is 16 residues long. The V gene's germline CDR1 is GTSNPN and CDR2 SVGIG (reference sequence). Trimming stripped 0 bases from V and 2 bases from J, with 16 bases between. CDR3 in DNA: TGTGCCTGGAGTGTCGGTGGACATCGACAAAACTATGGCTACACCTTC. Translation: CAWSVGGHRQNYGYTF. The whole variable domain, filled in from reference TRBV30 and TRBJ1-2, reads SQTIHQWPATLVQPVGSPLSLECTVEGTSNPNLYWYRQAAGRGLQLLFYSVGIGQISSEVPQNLSASRPQDRQFILSSKKLLLSDSGFYLCAWSVGGHRQNYGYTFGSGTRLTVV.

The rearrangement joins TRBV18 to TRBJ2-7, with 8 bases matching TRBD1. CDR3 length equals 15 residues. Trimming removed 6 bases from V and 7 bases from J; junction bases left unmatched: 14. Germline V gene lookup returns CDR1 KGHSH and CDR2 LQKENI. The CDR3 DNA sequence: TGTGCCAGCTCCCGCAGAACAGGGGGAGTTGAAGAGCAGTACTTC. It codes for CASSRRTGGVEEQYF. Full variable domain (remainder filled in from reference TRBV18 and TRBJ2-7): NAGVMQNPRHLVRRRGQEARLRCSPMKGHSHVYWYRQLPEEGLKFMVYLQKENIIDESGMPKERFSAEFPKEGPSILRIQQVVRGDSAAYFCASSRRTGGVEEQYFGPGTRLTVT.

This sequence joins TRBV2 and TRBJ1-5; 7 bases are shared with TRBD1. CDR3 length: 15 amino acids. The ends lost 4 bases at V and 1 base at J; junction bases unmatched: 4. CDR1 is SNHLY and CDR2 is FYNNEI in the germline V gene. DNA of the CDR3: TGTGCCAGCAGTGCGGGACAGCAGAGCAATCAGCCCCAGCATTTT. Its translation is CASSAGQQSNQPQHF.

The gene calls are TRBV18 and TRBJ1-2; TRBD1 matches 7 bases. The V segment lost 2 bases and the J segment 3 bases; nucleotides outside the gene matches: 6. Germline lookup yields CDR1 KGHSH and CDR2 LQKENI. The CDR3 extends over 15 amino acids. The CDR3 spells CASSPGDSQYYGYTF. CDR3 sequence (DNA): TGTGCCAGCTCACCAGGGGACAGCCAATACTATGGCTACACCTTC.

In this sample, this clone turned up a few times. The CDR3 DNA sequence: TGTGCCAGTAGTATATCGCCCCGGCTGTTTTTT. As protein: CASSISPRLFF. The rearrangement joins TRBV19 to TRBJ2-2; D call uncertain. The CDR3 has 11 amino acids. Germline V gene sequence: CDR1 LNHDA, CDR2 SQIVND (reference sequence). V was cut by 2 bases and J by 13 bases, with 8 bases left in between.

The chain carries TRBV10-1 and TRBJ2-3; the D call may be TRBD1 or TRBD2 (5 bases each). The germline gives CDR1 WNHNN, CDR2 SYGVQD (reference sequence). The CDR3 has 15 residues. V was pared by 4 bases and J by 1 base, with 12 bases between. CDR3 loop: CASSGWGSRTDTQYF. CDR3 coding DNA: TGCGCCAGCAGTGGTTGGGGGAGCCGCACAGATACGCAGTATTTT.

This clone was picked up one time. The gene calls are TRBV9 and TRBJ2-5; 16 positions match TRBD2. J lost 4 bases, V lost 3 bases, and 9 bases had no gene match. This CDR3 region has 18 residues. Germline V CDR1 and CDR2: SGDLS, YYNGEE. CDR3 loop: CASSAGTSGRALGETQYF. The DNA for the CDR3 is TGTGCCAGCAGCGCGGGGACTAGCGGGAGGGCCCTCGGAGAGACCCAGTACTTC.

This clone showed up just once. The chain links TRBV18 to TRBJ2-3, with 7 positions matching TRBD2. CDR1 KGHSH and CDR2 LQKENI come from the germline V gene. The CDR3 sequence is 17 residues long. J lost 3 bases, V lost 4 bases, and 13 bases had no gene match. CDR3 nucleotides: TGTGCCAGCTCACGAGGTGGGAGGGCCACATCGACAGATACGCAGTATTTT. It specifies CASSRGGRATSTDTQYF.